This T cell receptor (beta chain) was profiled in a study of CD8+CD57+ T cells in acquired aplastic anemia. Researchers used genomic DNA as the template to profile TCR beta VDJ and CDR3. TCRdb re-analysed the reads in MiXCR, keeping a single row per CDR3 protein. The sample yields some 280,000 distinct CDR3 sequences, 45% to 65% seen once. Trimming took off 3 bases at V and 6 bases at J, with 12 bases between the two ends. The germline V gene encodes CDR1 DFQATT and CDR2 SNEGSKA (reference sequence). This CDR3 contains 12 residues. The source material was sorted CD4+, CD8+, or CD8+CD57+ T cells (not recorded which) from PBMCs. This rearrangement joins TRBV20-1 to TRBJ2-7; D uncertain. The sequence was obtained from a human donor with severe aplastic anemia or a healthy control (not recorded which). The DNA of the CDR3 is TGCAGTGCTAGGGTTGGACCTAGCGAGCAGTACTTC. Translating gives CSARVGPSEQYF.